The clone carrying this TCR beta chain has just a few counts. What it binds is unknown. Trimming took 5 bases from V and 2 from J, leaving 16 bases between them. Per germline, CDR1 SGHNT and CDR2 YENEEA. CDR3 length equals 15 residues. The entry originates in a study of regulatory T cells in long-lasting Graves disease. The wider study: Patients met the persistent Graves' disease definition after over 5 years of antithyroid drugs with positive TSH receptor antibodies. Whole-study results and caveats: Patients with persistent disease showed a bias toward TRBV28, TRBJ1-2 and TRBJ2-5. Accuracy could have been hurt by small sample size.

Noted time point: persistent/refractory GD, antithyroid drugs over 5 years with positive TRAb. PBMCs provided the RNA from which the TCR library was made. Building of the TCR beta libraries involved iRepertoire HTBI primers and Arm-PCR of CDR3 regions. As processed by the authors: In the combined samples, 62 TRBV and some 14 TRBJ segments were identified. TCRdb ran MiXCR on the multiplex PCR reads and lists one entry per CDR3 protein. The authors' filters were not applied to this entry. The sample includes 310,000 or so distinct CDR3 sequences, around 20% seen only once; the top ten take over 25%. The sequence came from a female donor with Graves disease. The chain employs TRBV11-3 and TRBJ2-7; D is possibly TRBD2 (6 bases). Sample: peripheral blood mononuclear cells (PBMCs), taken when the disease was refractory, from a patient treated with antithyroid drugs. For the CDR3, the DNA is TGTGCCAGCAGCAGCCCGTGGGGGGAGACCTACGAGCAGTACTTC. This sequence encodes CASSSPWGETYEQYF.